The clone carrying this T cell receptor (beta chain) was recorded only once. The data derive from a study of blood T cell repertoires in COVID-19. The junction had 5 bases not matched to a gene; V was cut back by 6 bases and J by 7 bases. CDR3 length: 12 amino acids. Profiling relied on immunoSEQ multiplex PCR, and the TCRdb table lists in-frame clones only, not all of them. The sample yields approximately 350,000 clones, roughly 90% seen once. The chain couples TRBV12-3 or TRBV12-4 to TRBJ1-1, with TRBD1 matching 7 bases. This TCR was sampled from a man aged 35 to 55 with acute or convalescent COVID-19. Sequencing was carried out using peripheral blood. CDR3 nucleotides: TGTGCCAGCAGCCTACAGGGGTTTGAAGCTTTCTTT. Its translation: CASSLQGFEAFF.